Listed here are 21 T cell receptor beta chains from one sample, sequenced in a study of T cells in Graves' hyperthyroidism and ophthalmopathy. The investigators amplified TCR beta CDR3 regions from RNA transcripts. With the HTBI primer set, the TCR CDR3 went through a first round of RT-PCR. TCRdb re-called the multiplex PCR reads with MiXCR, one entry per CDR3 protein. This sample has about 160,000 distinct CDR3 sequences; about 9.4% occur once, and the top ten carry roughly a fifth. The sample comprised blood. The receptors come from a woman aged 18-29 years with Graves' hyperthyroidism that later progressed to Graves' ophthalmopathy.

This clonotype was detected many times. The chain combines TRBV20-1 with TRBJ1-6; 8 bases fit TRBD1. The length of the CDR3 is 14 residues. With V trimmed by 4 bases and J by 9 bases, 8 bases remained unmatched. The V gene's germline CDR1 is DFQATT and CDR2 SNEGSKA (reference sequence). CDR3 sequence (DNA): TGCAGTGCTAAGACAGGGGAGGATAGTTCACCCCTCCACTTT. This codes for CSAKTGEDSSPLHF.

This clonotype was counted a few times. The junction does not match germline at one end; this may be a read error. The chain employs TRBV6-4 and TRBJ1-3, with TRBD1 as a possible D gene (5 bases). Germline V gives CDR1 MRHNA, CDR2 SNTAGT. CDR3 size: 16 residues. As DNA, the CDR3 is TGTGCCAGCAGTTACTCGCCAGGGAACTCTGGAAACACCATATATTTT. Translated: CASSYSPGNSGNTIYF.

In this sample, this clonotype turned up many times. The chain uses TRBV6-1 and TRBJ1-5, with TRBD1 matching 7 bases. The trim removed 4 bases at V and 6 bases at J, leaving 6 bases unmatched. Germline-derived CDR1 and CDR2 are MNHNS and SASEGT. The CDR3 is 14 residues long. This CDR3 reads CASSAQGVSQPQHF. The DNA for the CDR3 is TGTGCCAGCAGTGCCCAGGGGGTTAGTCAGCCCCAGCATTTT.

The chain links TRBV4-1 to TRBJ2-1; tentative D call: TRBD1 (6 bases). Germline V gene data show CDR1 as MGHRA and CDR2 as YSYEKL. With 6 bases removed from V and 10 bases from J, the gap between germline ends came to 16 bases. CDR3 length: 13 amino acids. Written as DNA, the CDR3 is TGCGCCAGCAGACCCACAGGGCGAGGGGAGCAGTTCTTC. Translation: CASRPTGRGEQFF.

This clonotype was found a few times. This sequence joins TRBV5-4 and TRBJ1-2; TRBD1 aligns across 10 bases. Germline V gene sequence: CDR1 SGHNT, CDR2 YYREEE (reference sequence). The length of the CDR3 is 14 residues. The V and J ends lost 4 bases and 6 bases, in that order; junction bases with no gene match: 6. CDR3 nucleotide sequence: TGTGCCAGCAGCGGGGGGGACAGGGGCCATGGCTACACCTTC. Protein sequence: CASSGGDRGHGYTF.

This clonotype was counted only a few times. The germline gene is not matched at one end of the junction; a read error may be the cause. The CDR3 loop is CASSPGQNTDTRYF. The CDR3 coding sequence is TGTGCCAGCAGCCCGGGACAGAACACAGATACGCGGTATTTT. This chain connects TRBV7-3 to TRBJ2-3; the match to TRBD1 covers 7 bases. The CDR3 covers 14 residues. The germline V gene has CDR1 SGHTA and CDR2 FQGTGA.

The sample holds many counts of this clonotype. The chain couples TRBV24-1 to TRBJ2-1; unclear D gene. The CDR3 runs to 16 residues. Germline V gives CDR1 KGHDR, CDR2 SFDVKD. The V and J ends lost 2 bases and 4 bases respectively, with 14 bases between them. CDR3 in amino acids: CATSDSFRSSYNEQFF. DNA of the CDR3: TGTGCCACCAGTGATTCTTTCCGATCATCTTACAATGAGCAGTTCTTC.

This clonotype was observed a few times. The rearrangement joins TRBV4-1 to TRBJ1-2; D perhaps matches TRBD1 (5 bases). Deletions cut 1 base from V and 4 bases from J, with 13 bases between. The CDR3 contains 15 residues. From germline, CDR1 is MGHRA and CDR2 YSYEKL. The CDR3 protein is CASSQAPPQGYGYTF. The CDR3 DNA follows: TGCGCCAGCAGCCAAGCCCCCCCGCAGGGCTATGGCTACACCTTC.

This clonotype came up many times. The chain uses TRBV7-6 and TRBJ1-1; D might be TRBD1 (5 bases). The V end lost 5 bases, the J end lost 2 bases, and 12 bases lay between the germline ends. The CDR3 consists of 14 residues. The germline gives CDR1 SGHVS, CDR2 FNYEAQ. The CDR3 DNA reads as TGTGCCAGCAGCCTCGAGGACATAAACACTGAAGCTTTCTTT. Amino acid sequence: CASSLEDINTEAFF.

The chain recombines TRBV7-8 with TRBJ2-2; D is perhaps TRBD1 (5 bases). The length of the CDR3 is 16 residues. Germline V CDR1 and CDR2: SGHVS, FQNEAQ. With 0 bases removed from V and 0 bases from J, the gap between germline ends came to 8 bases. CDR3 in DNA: TGTGCCAGCAGCTTAGCGGCAGGGACGAACACCGGGGAGCTGTTTTTT. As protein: CASSLAAGTNTGELFF.

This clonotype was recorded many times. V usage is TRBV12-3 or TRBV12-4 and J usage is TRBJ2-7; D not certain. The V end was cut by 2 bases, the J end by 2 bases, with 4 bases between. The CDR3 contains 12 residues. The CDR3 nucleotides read TGTGCCAGCAGTTTATCCGCCTACGAGCAGTACTTC. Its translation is CASSLSAYEQYF.

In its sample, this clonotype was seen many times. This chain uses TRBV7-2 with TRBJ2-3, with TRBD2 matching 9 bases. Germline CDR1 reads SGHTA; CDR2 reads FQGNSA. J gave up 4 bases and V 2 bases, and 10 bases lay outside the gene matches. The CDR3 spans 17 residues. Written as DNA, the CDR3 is TGTGCCAGCAGCTTACTCGGTGGCGGGGGGGCTTCAGATACGCAGTATTTT. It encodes CASSLLGGGGASDTQYF.

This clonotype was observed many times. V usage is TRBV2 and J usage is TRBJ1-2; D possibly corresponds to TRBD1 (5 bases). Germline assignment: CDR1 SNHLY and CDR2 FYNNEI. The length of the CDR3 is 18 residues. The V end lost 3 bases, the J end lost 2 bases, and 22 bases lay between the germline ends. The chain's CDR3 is CASSESALTYRQNYGYTF. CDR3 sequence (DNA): TGTGCCAGCAGTGAGTCGGCACTTACCTACCGACAGAACTATGGCTACACCTTC.

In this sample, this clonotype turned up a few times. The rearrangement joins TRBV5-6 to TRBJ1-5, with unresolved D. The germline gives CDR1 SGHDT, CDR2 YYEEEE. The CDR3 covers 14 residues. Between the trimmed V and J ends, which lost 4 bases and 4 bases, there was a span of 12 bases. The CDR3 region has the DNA TGTGCCAGCAGCACAGCCGCCGGAAATCAGCCCCAGCATTTT. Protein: CASSTAAGNQPQHF.

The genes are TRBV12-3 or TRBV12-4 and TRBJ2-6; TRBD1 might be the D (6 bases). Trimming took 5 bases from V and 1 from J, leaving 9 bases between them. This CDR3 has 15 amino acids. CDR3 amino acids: CASSAQGSGANVLTF. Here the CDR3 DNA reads TGTGCCAGCAGTGCCCAGGGGTCTGGGGCCAACGTCCTGACTTTC.

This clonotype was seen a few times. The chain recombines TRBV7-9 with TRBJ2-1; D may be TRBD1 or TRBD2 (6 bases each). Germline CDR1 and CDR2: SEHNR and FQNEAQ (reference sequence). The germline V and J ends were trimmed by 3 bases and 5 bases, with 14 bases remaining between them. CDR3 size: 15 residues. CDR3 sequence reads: CASSFWRRGDNEQFF. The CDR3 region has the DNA TGTGCCAGCAGCTTCTGGCGGAGGGGGGACAATGAGCAGTTCTTC. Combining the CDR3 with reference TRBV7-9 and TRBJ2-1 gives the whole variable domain DTGVSQNPRHKITKRGQNVTFRCDPISEHNRLYWYRQTLGQGPEFLTYFQNEAQLEKSRLLSDRFSAERPKGSFSTLEIQRTEQGDSAMYLCASSFWRRGDNEQFFGPGTRLTVL.

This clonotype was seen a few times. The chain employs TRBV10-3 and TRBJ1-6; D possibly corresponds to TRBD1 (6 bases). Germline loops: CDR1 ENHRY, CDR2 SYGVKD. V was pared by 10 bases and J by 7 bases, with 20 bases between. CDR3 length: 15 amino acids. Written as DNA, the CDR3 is TGTGCCACCGGAGGGTTGACAGGATTGAATTCACCCCTCCACTTT. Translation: CATGGLTGLNSPLHF.

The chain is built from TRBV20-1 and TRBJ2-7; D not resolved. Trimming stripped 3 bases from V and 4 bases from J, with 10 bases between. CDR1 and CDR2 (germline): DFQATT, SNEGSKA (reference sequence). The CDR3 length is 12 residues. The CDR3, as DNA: TGCAGTGCTAGTTCGGGCAGGTACGAGCAGTACTTC. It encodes CSASSGRYEQYF.

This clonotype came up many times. The CDR3 coding sequence is TGTGCCAGCAGTTTAAAAGTGGCGGTAGCGGGATACGAGCAGTACTTC. This sequence encodes CASSLKVAVAGYEQYF. This sequence joins TRBV27 and TRBJ2-7, with TRBD2 matching 8 bases. Germline-derived CDR1 and CDR2 are MNHEY and SMNVEV (reference sequence). The V gene end was trimmed by 2 bases and the J gene end by 4 bases; junction bases not matched to a gene: 10. The CDR3 covers 16 residues.

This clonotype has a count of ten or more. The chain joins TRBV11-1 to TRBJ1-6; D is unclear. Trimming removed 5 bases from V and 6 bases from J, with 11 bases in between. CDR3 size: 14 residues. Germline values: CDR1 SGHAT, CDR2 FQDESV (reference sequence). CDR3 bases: TGTGCCAGCAGCCTGGGTCAATCTAATTCACCCCTCCACTTT. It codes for CASSLGQSNSPLHF.

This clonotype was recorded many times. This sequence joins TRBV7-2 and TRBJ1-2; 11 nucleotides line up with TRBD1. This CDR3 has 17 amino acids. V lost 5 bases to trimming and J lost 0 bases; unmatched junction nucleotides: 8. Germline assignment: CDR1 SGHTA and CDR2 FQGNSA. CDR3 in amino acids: CASSARTGGLTNYGYTF. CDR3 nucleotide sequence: TGTGCCAGCAGCGCAAGGACAGGGGGCCTTACTAACTATGGCTACACCTTC.